The clone carrying this T cell receptor beta chain showed up just a few times. Its specificity is unknown. TCRdb itself ran the RT-PCR reads through MiXCR, one entry per CDR3 protein. Here the sample spans hundreds of thousands of distinct CDR3 sequences, about 25% being singletons. CDR1 and CDR2 (germline): DFQATT, SNEGSKA (reference sequence). The CDR3 loop spans 15 amino acids. Between the trimmed V and J ends, which lost 0 bases and 0 bases, there was a span of 12 bases. This sample is drawn from a study of response to subunit inactivated influenza vaccine. Whole-study findings and limits: With each seasonal influenza vaccination, the authors suggested, few new T cells are recruited.

The source is a man aged 45-60 years who received an inactivated influenza vaccine. Sample: CD4+ T cells sorted from PBMCs, taken 5 days after vaccination. The V and J genes are TRBV20-1 and TRBJ2-7; D remains unclear. CDR3 sequence: CSARDPTQSSYEQYF. CDR3 nucleotides: TGCAGTGCTAGAGATCCAACTCAGAGCTCCTACGAGCAGTACTTC.